A selection of T cell receptor beta chains follows, all from one sample in a study of monozygotic twins with inflammatory bowel disease. TCRdb reworked the 5' RACE reads into one entry per CDR3 protein, no DNA. This table holds under 130,000 distinct CDR3 sequences. Sequenced material: blood. The receptors come from a human donor with ulcerative colitis or Crohn's disease, or a healthy co-twin of an affected twin (not recorded which). Both conserved end residues are part of each CDR3. The order of the fields is J gene, V gene, CDR3 protein.

J gene: TRBJ1-5; V gene: TRBV19; CDR3 protein: CASSIEPGNQPQHF
J gene: TRBJ1-5; V gene: TRBV12-3/TRBV12-4; CDR3 protein: CASSSTPGTQHF
J gene: TRBJ2-7; V gene: TRBV10-3; CDR3 protein: CAISVGTKYEQYF
J gene: TRBJ2-7; V gene: TRBV6-2/TRBV6-3; CDR3 protein: CASMPGHHYEQYF
J gene: TRBJ1-1; V gene: TRBV7-2; CDR3 protein: CASSLGWNTEAFF
J gene: TRBJ1-2; V gene: TRBV27; CDR3 protein: CASTGGGAPGGYTF
J gene: TRBJ2-7; V gene: TRBV4-3; CDR3 protein: CASSQAGDRQSYEQYF
J gene: TRBJ2-1; V gene: TRBV20-1; CDR3 protein: CSASEGGNEQFF
J gene: TRBJ2-2; V gene: TRBV6-5; CDR3 protein: CASSYGILTGELFF
J gene: TRBJ2-6; V gene: TRBV7-2; CDR3 protein: CASGTFGSGANVLTF